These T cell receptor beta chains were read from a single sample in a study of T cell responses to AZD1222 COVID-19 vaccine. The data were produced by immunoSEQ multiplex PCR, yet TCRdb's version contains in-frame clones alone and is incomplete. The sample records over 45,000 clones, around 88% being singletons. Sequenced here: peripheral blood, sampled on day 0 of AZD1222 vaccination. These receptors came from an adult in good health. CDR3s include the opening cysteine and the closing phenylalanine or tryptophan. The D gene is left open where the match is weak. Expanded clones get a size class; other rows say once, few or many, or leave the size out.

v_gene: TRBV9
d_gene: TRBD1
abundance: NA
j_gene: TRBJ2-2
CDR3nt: TGTGCCAGCAGCGTAGGGACAGGGGGCACCGGGGAGCTGTTTTTT
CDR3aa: CASSVGTGGTGELFF

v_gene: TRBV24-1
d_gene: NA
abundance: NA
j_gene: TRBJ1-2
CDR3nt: TGTGCCACCAGTGATAGGCCGGGCTATGGCTACACCTTC
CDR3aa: CATSDRPGYGYTF

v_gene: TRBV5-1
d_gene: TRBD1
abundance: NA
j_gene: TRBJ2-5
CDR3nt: TGCGCCAGCAGCCCGGGACAGGGGCAAGAGACCCAGTACTTC
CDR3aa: CASSPGQGQETQYF

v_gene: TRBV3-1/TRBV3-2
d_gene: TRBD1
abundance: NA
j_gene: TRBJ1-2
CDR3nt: TGTGCCAGCAGCGGACAGGGGGAGTCGGCTAACTATGGCTACACCTTC
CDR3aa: CASSGQGESANYGYTF

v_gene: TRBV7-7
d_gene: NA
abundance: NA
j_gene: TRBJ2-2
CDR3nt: TGTGCTAGCAGTTCGACAGGTCCCTCGAACACCGGGGAGCTGTTTTTT
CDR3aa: CASSSTGPSNTGELFF

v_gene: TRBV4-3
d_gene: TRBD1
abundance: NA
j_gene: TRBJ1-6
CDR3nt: TGCGCCAGCAGCCAAAGGACAGGGGGCGGTTCACCCCTCCACTTT
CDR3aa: CASSQRTGGGSPLHF

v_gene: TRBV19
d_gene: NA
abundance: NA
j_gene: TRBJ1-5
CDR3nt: TGTGCCAGTAGTCCTCGGGTTGGGGGGGGCAATCAGCCCCAGCATTTT
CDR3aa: CASSPRVGGGNQPQHF

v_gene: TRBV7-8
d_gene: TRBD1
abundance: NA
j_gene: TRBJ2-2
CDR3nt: TGTGCCAGCAGCTTAAATCCGGGACAGGGTAGTACCGGGGAGCTGTTTTTT
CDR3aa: CASSLNPGQGSTGELFF

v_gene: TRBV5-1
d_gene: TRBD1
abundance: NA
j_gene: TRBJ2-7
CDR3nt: TGCGCCAGCAGCTTGGGCCAGGGGGCCTACGAGCAGTACTTC
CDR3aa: CASSLGQGAYEQYF

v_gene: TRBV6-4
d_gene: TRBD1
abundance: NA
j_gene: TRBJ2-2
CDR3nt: TGTGCCAGCAGTGCCGGGACAGGGGGCGCCGGGGAGCTGTTTTTT
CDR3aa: CASSAGTGGAGELFF

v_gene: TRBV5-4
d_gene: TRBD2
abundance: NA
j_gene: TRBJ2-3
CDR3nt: TGTGCCAGCAGGCCCCAACTGGCGGGAGGGGCAGATACGCAGTATTTT
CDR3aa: CASRPQLAGGADTQYF

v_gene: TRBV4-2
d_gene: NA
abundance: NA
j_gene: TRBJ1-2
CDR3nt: TGTGCCAGCAGCCAAGCTGGTAAGGACTATGGCTACACCTTC
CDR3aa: CASSQAGKDYGYTF

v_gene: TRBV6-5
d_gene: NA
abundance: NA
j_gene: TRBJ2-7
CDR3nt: TGTGCCAGCAGTCTTTACCGGGGCGAGCAGTACTTC
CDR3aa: CASSLYRGEQYF

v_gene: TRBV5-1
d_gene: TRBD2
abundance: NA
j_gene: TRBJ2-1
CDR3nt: TGCGCCAGCAGCTTGGGTGCGGGAGGGAGGGATGAGCAGTTCTTC
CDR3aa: CASSLGAGGRDEQFF

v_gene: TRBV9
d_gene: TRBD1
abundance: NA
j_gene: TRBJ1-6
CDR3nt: TGTGCCAGCAGCCCCCGTGGACAGGGAGGTATCCACTTT
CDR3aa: CASSPRGQGGIHF

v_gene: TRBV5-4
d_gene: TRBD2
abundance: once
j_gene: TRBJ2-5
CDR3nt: TGTGCCAGCAGCTCGGGACTAATAGAGACCCAGTACTTC
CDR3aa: CASSSGLIETQYF

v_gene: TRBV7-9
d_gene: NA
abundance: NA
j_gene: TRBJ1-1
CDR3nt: TGTGCCAGCAGCACTCAGGGAACTGAAGCTTTCTTT
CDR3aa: CASSTQGTEAFF

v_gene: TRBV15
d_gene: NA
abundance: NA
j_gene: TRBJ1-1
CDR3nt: TGTGCCACCAGCAACCGGGAGGGGTACACTGAAGCTTTCTTT
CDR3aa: CATSNREGYTEAFF

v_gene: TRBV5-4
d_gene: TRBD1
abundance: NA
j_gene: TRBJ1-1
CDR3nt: TGTGCCAGCAGCCGCGACAGGGTTGGCACTGAAGCTTTCTTT
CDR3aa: CASSRDRVGTEAFF

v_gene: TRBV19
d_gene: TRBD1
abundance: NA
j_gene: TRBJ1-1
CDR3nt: TGTGCCAGTAGTATAACAGGGGGTTGGACTGAAGCTTTCTTT
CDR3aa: CASSITGGWTEAFF

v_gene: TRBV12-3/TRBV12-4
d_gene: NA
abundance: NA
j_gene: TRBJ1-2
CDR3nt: TGTGCCAGCAGTTTAGGTTCTTATGGCTACACCTTC
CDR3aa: CASSLGSYGYTF

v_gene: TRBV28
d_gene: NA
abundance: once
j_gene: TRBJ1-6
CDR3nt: TGTGCCAGCAGATTGGACTCCTATAATTCACCCCTCCACTTT
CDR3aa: CASRLDSYNSPLHF

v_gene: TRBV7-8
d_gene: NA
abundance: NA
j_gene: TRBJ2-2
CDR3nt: TGTGCCAGCAGAACAGGGTCGAACACCGGGGAGCTGTTTTTT
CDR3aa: CASRTGSNTGELFF

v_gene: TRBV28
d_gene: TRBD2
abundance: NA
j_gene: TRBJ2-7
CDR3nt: TGTGCCAGCAGTTCGAGGTTCGGGACTAGCGGGAGACCCTCCTACGAGCAGTACTTC
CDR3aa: CASSSRFGTSGRPSYEQYF

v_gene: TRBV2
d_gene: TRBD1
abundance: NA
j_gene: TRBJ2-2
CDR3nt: TGTGCCAGCAGAATACAGGGGGACGGGGAGCTGTTTTTT
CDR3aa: CASRIQGDGELFF

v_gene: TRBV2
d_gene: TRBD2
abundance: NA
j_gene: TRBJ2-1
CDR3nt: TGTGCCAGCAGTCTGTCTAGCGGGAACTTTAATGAGCAGTTCTTC
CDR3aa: CASSLSSGNFNEQFF

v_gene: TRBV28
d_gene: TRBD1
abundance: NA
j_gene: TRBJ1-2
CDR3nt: TGTGCCAGCAGGACGGGACAGTTAGAGACGTATGGCTACACCTTC
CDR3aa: CASRTGQLETYGYTF

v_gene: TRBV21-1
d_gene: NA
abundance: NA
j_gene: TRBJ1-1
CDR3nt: TGTGCCAGCAGCGGCCGGGACTTTCTAAACACTGAAGCTTTCTTT
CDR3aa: CASSGRDFLNTEAFF

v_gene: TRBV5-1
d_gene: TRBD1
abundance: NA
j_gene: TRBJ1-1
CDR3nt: TGCGCCAGCCACAGGGGTACGGACACTGAAGCTTTCTTT
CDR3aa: CASHRGTDTEAFF

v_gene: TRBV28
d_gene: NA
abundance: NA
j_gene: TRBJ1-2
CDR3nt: TGTGCCAGCAGTTCGCCCGGACAAGCAGGAGCTTATGGCTACACCTTC
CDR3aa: CASSSPGQAGAYGYTF

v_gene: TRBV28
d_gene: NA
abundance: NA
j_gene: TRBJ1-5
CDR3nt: TGTGCCAGCAACGAGGGAGGACAGCCCCAGCATTTT
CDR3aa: CASNEGGQPQHF

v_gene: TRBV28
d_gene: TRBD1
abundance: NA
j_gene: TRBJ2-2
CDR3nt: TGTGCCAGCAGTTTCGGAACCGGGACAGAGAACACCGGGGAGCTGTTTTTT
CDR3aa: CASSFGTGTENTGELFF

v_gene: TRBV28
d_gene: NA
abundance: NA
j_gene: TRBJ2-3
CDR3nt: TGTGCCAGTCACCGGGACACCGACACAGATACGCAGTATTTT
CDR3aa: CASHRDTDTDTQYF

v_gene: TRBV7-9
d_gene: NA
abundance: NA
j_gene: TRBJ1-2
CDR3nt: TGTGCCAGTCAAAACTCCGATGCTAACTATGGCTACACCTTC
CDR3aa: CASQNSDANYGYTF

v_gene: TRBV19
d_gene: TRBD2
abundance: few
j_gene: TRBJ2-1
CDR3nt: TGTGCCGCTAGCGGGAGGAATGAGCAGTTCTTC
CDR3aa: CAASGRNEQFF

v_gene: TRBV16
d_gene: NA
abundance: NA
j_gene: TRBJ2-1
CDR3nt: TGTGCCAGCAGCCTCGGACTTCCGAGCTCCTACAATGAGCAGTTCTTC
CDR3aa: CASSLGLPSSYNEQFF

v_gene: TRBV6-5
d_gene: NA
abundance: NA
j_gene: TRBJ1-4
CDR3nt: TGTGCCAGCAGGGGGGCCGGGGCTAATGAAAAACTGTTTTTT
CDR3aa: CASRGAGANEKLFF

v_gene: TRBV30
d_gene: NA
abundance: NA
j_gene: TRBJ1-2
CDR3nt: TGTGCCTGGAGCCTTCGAGCCGATGGCTACACCTTC
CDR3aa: CAWSLRADGYTF

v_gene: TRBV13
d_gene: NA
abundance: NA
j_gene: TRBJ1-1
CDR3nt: TGTGCCAGCAGCTATAGGGGCCCGAACACTGAAGCTTTCTTT
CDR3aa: CASSYRGPNTEAFF

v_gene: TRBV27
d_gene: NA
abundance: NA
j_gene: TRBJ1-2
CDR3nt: TGTGCCAGCAGTTTATCCACAGCTTGGAACTATGGCTACACCTTC
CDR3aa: CASSLSTAWNYGYTF

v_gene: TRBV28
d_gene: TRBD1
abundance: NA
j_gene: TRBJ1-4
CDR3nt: TGTGCCAGCAGCTCCACAGGGGCTAGGGCAAAACTGTTTTTT
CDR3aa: CASSSTGARAKLFF

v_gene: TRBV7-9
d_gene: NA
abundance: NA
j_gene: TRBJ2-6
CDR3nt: TGTGCCAGCAGCCCGCGCTCTGGGGCCAACGTCCTGACTTTC
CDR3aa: CASSPRSGANVLTF

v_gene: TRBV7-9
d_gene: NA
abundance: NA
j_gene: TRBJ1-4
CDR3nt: TGTGCCAGCAGCCCAAGTTTTCCCACTAATGAAAAACTGTTTTTT
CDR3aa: CASSPSFPTNEKLFF

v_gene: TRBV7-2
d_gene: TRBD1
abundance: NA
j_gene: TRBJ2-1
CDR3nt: TGTGCCAGCAGCTTAAGCCAGGGGGTGACGAATGAGCAGTTCTTC
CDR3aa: CASSLSQGVTNEQFF

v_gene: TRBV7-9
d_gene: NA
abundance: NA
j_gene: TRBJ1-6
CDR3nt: TGTGCCGTTGGTGAGACAGCGATACCGCATTCACCCCTCCACTTT
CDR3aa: CAVGETAIPHSPLHF

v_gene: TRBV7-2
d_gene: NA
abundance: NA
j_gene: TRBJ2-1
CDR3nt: TGTGCCAGCAGCTTAAGGGAGCAGTTCTTC
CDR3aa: CASSLREQFF

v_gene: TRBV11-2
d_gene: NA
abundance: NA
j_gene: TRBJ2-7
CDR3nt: TGTGCCAGCAGCTCCCACAGGGGGGGCCGAAACTACGAGCAGTACTTC
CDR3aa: CASSSHRGGRNYEQYF

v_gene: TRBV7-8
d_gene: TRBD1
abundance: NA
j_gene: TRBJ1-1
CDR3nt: TGTGCCAGCAGCTCGCCGGGACAGGGTCCCACTGAAGCTTTCTTT
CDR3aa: CASSSPGQGPTEAFF